This TCR beta chain emerged from a study of vaccination effects on CD4 cells after COVID-19 (dated by TCRdb to between 2020 and 2023). About the investigation overall: In the ViraFEST assay, PBMC were stimulated with viral peptide pools, and antigen-specific CD4+ T cell clonotypes were then identified by expansion using TCR sequencing. Across the study, the median time from the second dose to post-vaccine sampling was 72 days (range 14 to 241). Each well held fewer than 2.5 million PBMC cultured in IMDM containing roughly 5% human AB serum, roughly 9.6 IU/ml IL-2 and gentamicin, along with roughly 10 ug/ml peptides. The study compared SARS-CoV-2 spike-specific CD4+ TCR repertoires before and after mRNA vaccination in COVID-19 convalescent patients and infection-naive vaccine recipients. Altogether, about 10 COVID-19 convalescent patients and a few SARS-CoV-2-naive healthy vaccine recipients made up the full study. Cultures from other donors in the study were sequenced with the Oncomine TCR Beta short-read assay on an Illumina iSeq 100.

Via the germline V gene, CDR1 is SGHRS and CDR2 YFSETQ. V and J lose 4 bases and 0 bases, and a span of 13 bases separates them. The CDR3 contains 15 residues, cysteine and phenylalanine counted. The CDR3 DNA has 45 bases and is translated from base 1. The library was obtained by the immunoSEQ multiplex PCR assay. DNA from the cultured and isolated CD4+ T cells underwent TCR beta CDR3 sequencing. In the original analysis: Non-productive TCR sequences were discarded, and reads were trimmed to the CDR3 region, with only CDR3s of 7 or more amino acids retained. Antigen-specific clonotypes were identified with the MANAFEST web app by comparing expansion in peptide wells against reference cultures. To be called positive, a clone needed expansion at FDR<0.05 compared with the reference and with all other wells, an odds ratio greater than 5, and a frequency greater than 0.1% in two replicate wells. A clonotype was defined as cross-reactive if the clonotype was significantly expanded both in SARS-CoV-2 spike wells and in at least one common cold coronavirus spike condition. CDR3 similarity was assessed by Levenshtein distance with the stringdist R package, and unrooted trees were built with ape in R 3.6.1. The table comes from immuneACCESS by way of TCRdb, which keeps in-frame sequences with V and J called. Part of the clones is missing from these tables; in studies checked, under half for an unresolved V gene and the rest for unknown reasons. That table gives V, J and clone size, and the DNA gave D and trimming. The sample records about 66,000 clones, about 67% of which are singletons. The ten largest clones add up to around 2.2% of the sample.

After less than 13 days of culture, CD4+ T cells were isolated with the EasySep CD4+ T cell isolation kit. Each participant got two doses of an mRNA SARS-CoV-2 vaccine, either BNT162b2 or mRNA-1273. Negative nucleocapsid antibody results before and after vaccination confirmed that the healthy vaccine recipients had no prior SARS-CoV-2 infection. Half of the culture medium was replaced with fresh IL-2-containing medium on days 3 and 7. Each peptide stimulation condition was cultured in triplicate wells unless otherwise noted. Using Ficoll-Paque Plus gradient centrifugation, PBMC were separated from whole blood and then either used fresh or cryopreserved at -140C. The QIAamp micro DNA kit was used to extract genomic DNA from the cultured CD4+ T cells. This clone was seen a handful of times. No antigen is known for it. Nothing much larger sits one base from this clone, and base qualities are not available.

Broader findings and caveats from the paper: Both infection-induced and vaccine-induced clones contracted markedly at late post-vaccination timepoints, which is consistent with waning T cell responses. Among healthy vaccine recipients, nearly all vaccine-induced clones were SARS-CoV-2 mono-reactive, and only 1 of 255 was cross-reactive with common cold coronaviruses. The study was limited by a small number of convalescent patients, and early post-infection timepoints were lacking.

The TCR comes from a human donor who received a COVID-19 vaccine. The specimen was CD4+ T cells from PBMCs cultured without peptide, collected after COVID-19 vaccination. Rearrangement joined TRBV5-1 to TRBJ1-2; TRBD1 might be the D gene, on 5 matching bases. The CDR3 protein sequence reads: CASSSLRGSNYGYTF. The DNA sequence is given as TGCGCCAGCAGCAGTTTGAGGGGCTCTAACTATGGCTACACCTTC.